This TCR beta chain was documented in a study of shared clonotypes between healthy human individuals. The V segment lost 4 bases and the J segment 3 bases; nucleotides outside the gene matches: 6. Germline lookup yields CDR1 SEHNR and CDR2 FQNEAQ (reference sequence). The CDR3 spans 14 residues. Genomic DNA of every subset was divided equally among multiple immunoSEQ plates. Repertoires were generated with immunoSEQ multiplex PCR, while TCRdb's copy carries only in-frame clones and drops some. The table records roughly 640,000 clones, 74% of them present only once. Study-level results: When naive CD4 clonotypes were compared across several donors, about 4.8% were shared. The diversity represented, both genetic and in exposure history, was limited by few donors.

About this clone: Its target is unknown.

This receptor was identified in a woman aged 25 to 39 in good health. The material sequenced was memory CD4+ T cells sorted from blood. Subset specified: CD45RA-negative fraction. The rearrangement joins TRBV7-9 to TRBJ2-7; TRBD2 agrees at 7 bases. CDR3 region: CASSSQGGDYEQYF. The CDR3 DNA reads as TGTGCCAGCAGCTCCCAGGGAGGGGACTACGAGCAGTACTTC.